These 32 T cell receptor beta chains originate from one sample sequenced in a study of blood T cell repertoires in COVID-19. TCRdb's table, derived via immunoSEQ multiplex PCR, lists solely in-frame clones and lacks some. The table records about 35,000 clones, around 88% of them present only once. What was sequenced was peripheral blood. These receptors were collected from a woman between 65 and 79 years old with active COVID-19.

This rearrangement joins TRBV4-3 to TRBJ1-1, with 12 bases aligning to TRBD1. Germline V gene data show CDR1 as LGHNA and CDR2 as YSLEER. The CDR3 runs to 16 residues. V was clipped by 1 base and J by 7 bases; unmatched bases: 7. CDR3 in amino acids: CASSQVGQGAIREAFF. Written as DNA, the CDR3 is TGCGCCAGCAGCCAAGTGGGACAGGGGGCCATCCGTGAAGCTTTCTTT.

The chain uses TRBV18 and TRBJ2-1; 7 bases are a match to TRBD2. With V trimmed by 3 bases and J by 4 bases, 6 bases remained unmatched. CDR1 and CDR2 (germline): KGHSH, LQKENI. The CDR3 consists of 15 residues. The CDR3 reads CASSPGGERYNEQFF. DNA for the CDR3: TGTGCCAGCTCACCGGGGGGGGAAAGGTACAATGAGCAGTTCTTC.

The rearrangement joins TRBV10-1 to TRBJ2-5, with a possible D match to TRBD1 (6 bases). Trimming stripped 2 bases from V and 5 bases from J, with 9 bases between. This CDR3 comprises 13 residues. Germline V gives CDR1 WNHNN, CDR2 SYGVQD (reference sequence). CDR3 amino acids: CASSEGGRETQYF. CDR3 nucleotide sequence: TGCGCCAGCAGTGAGGGGGGCCGCGAGACCCAGTACTTC.

The rearrangement uses TRBV28 and TRBJ1-5; possibly TRBD1 for D (5 bases). The CDR3 totals 13 residues. Germline V gives CDR1 MDHEN, CDR2 SYDVKM. Trimming left V 5 bases short and J 1 base short, with 6 bases between. DNA of the CDR3: TGTGCCAGCAGTAGACAGAGCAATCAGCCCCAGCATTTT. Encoded protein: CASSRQSNQPQHF.

The chain couples TRBV4-1 to TRBJ1-3, with TRBD1 as a possible D gene (6 bases). Per the germline V gene, CDR1 is MGHRA and CDR2 is YSYEKL. This CDR3 has 16 amino acids. V lost 0 bases to trimming and J lost 2 bases, with 11 bases between them. The CDR3 bases are TGCGCCAGCAGCCAAGATACCGGGACAACTGGAAACACCATATATTTT. Encoded protein: CASSQDTGTTGNTIYF.

This clone was found a few times. The rearrangement uses TRBV6-6 and TRBJ1-5; D perhaps matches TRBD1 (6 bases). The CDR3 sequence is 14 residues long. Germline lookup yields CDR1 MNHNY and CDR2 SVGAGI (reference sequence). V lost 0 bases, J lost 7 bases, and 10 bases lay in between. The chain's CDR3 is CASSYSAGVQPQHF. CDR3 coding DNA: TGTGCCAGCAGTTACTCGGCAGGGGTCCAGCCCCAGCATTTT.

This clone was picked up a small number of times. The chain is built from TRBV12-5 and TRBJ2-1, with TRBD2 matching over 13 bases. Germline CDR1 reads LGHNT; CDR2 reads FRNRAP. Unmatched junction bases numbered 2, after V lost 5 bases and J lost 4 bases. This CDR3 has 15 residues. This CDR3 is CASGRTSGGYNEQFF. DNA for the CDR3: TGTGCTAGTGGTCGGACTAGCGGGGGTTACAATGAGCAGTTCTTC.

The rearrangement uses TRBV6-6 and TRBJ2-1, with TRBD2 matching 8 bases. The V gene's germline CDR1 is MNHNY and CDR2 SVGAGI (reference sequence). Germline trimming cut 6 bases from V and 4 bases from J; bases unmatched to any gene: 8. CDR3 length equals 15 residues. DNA for the CDR3: TGTGCCAGCAGGGCGGGGGGACTATATTACAATGAGCAGTTCTTC. This codes for CASRAGGLYYNEQFF.

The rearrangement uses TRBV19 and TRBJ1-6, with a possible D match to TRBD1 (6 bases). Trimming shortened V by 3 bases and J by 10 bases, and 13 bases separated the two germline ends. This CDR3 is 14 amino acids long. Germline V gives CDR1 LNHDA, CDR2 SQIVND (reference sequence). DNA of the CDR3: TGTGCCAGTAGTATTGGGGGCGGGGGCTCACCCCTCCACTTT. This codes for CASSIGGGGSPLHF.

This clone was counted a single time. The V gene is TRBV28, the J gene TRBJ2-2; 8 positions agree with TRBD2. The CDR3 spans 16 residues. Germline V gives CDR1 MDHEN, CDR2 SYDVKM. The V and J ends lost 1 base and 6 bases, in that order; junction bases with no gene match: 7. In nucleotides, the CDR3 is TGTGCCAGCAGTTTATTATCGGGGGGGGTCGCCGGGGAGCTGTTTTTT. Translation gives CASSLLSGGVAGELFF.

V and J are TRBV18 and TRBJ1-2, with a possible D match to TRBD1 (6 bases). Trimming stripped 8 bases from V and 4 bases from J, with 20 bases between. CDR3 length: 15 residues. Germline V gene data show CDR1 as KGHSH and CDR2 as LQKENI. The CDR3: CASDPRGGRSYGYTF. Written as DNA, the CDR3 is TGTGCCAGCGACCCGCGGGGGGGGCGAAGCTATGGCTACACCTTC. Full variable domain (remainder filled in from reference TRBV18 and TRBJ1-2): NAGVMQNPRHLVRRRGQEARLRCSPMKGHSHVYWYRQLPEEGLKFMVYLQKENIIDESGMPKERFSAEFPKEGPSILRIQQVVRGDSAAYFCASDPRGGRSYGYTFGSGTRLTVV.

The chain has TRBV6-6 and TRBJ2-7, with D tentatively TRBD2 (6 bases). This CDR3 has 16 residues. The V end lost 5 bases, the J end lost 1 base, and 18 bases lay between the germline ends. Germline lookup yields CDR1 MNHNY and CDR2 SVGAGI (reference sequence). CDR3 loop: CASSLYPLSGSYEQYF. The DNA of the CDR3 is TGTGCCAGCAGTCTCTACCCCTTAAGCGGGTCCTACGAGCAGTACTTC.

This clone is a singleton in its sample. The chain links TRBV6-5 to TRBJ2-7; 8 bases agree with TRBD2. The CDR3 covers 13 residues. Germline V gene sequence: CDR1 MNHEY, CDR2 SVGAGI. After removal of 10 bases from V and 3 bases from J, the junction contained 8 bases not matched to a gene. The CDR3 loop reads CATGGAGVYEQYF. The CDR3, as DNA: TGTGCCACGGGGGGGGCAGGGGTCTACGAGCAGTACTTC.

V and J are TRBV15 and TRBJ2-2; D is perhaps TRBD1 (6 bases). The V gene lost 5 bases and the J gene lost 1 base, with 8 bases spanning the gap. The length of the CDR3 is 14 residues. The germline V gene has CDR1 LNHNV and CDR2 YYDKDF (reference sequence). CDR3 coding DNA: TGTGCCACCAGCGGGGGACAGAACACCGGGGAGCTGTTTTTT. Its translation: CATSGGQNTGELFF. The complete variable domain, with remaining parts taken from reference TRBV15 and TRBJ2-2, reads DAMVIQNPRYQVTQFGKPVTLSCSQTLNHNVMYWYQQKSSQAPKLLFHYYDKDFNNEADTPDNFQSRRPNTSFCFLDIRSPGLGDTAMYLCATSGGQNTGELFFGEGSRLTVL.

V gene TRBV11-2 combines with J gene TRBJ1-1; 7 bases line up with TRBD1. V trimming: 5 bases; J trimming: 1 base; junction bases outside the gene matches: 13. This CDR3 has 17 residues. Germline values: CDR1 SGHAT, CDR2 FQNNGV. CDR3 loop: CASSLPPGGAGNTEAFF. In nucleotides, the CDR3 is TGTGCCAGCAGCCTACCTCCAGGGGGTGCTGGGAACACTGAAGCTTTCTTT.

V usage is TRBV6-1 and J usage is TRBJ2-3; 8 bases map to TRBD2. Germline trimming cut 2 bases from V and 2 bases from J; bases unmatched to any gene: 3. CDR1 and CDR2 from the germline V gene are MNHNS and SASEGT. This CDR3 is 15 amino acids long. The CDR3 here is CASSERGGPTDTQYF. For the CDR3, the DNA is TGTGCCAGCAGTGAACGGGGGGGCCCCACAGATACGCAGTATTTT.

This sequence joins TRBV19 and TRBJ1-4; the match to TRBD1 covers 7 bases. The ends lost 9 bases at V and 3 bases at J; junction bases unmatched: 10. Germline V lookup: CDR1 LNHDA, CDR2 SQIVND (reference sequence). The CDR3 has 15 amino acids. CDR3 bases: TGTGCCAGCCGTTCAACAGGGGTTGCTAATGAAAAACTGTTTTTT. It translates to CASRSTGVANEKLFF.

The rearrangement joins TRBV29-1 to TRBJ1-1, with 7 bases lining up with TRBD1. This CDR3 is 13 amino acids long. The V segment lost 7 bases and the J segment 5 bases; nucleotides outside the gene matches: 10. Germline V gene sequence: CDR1 SQVTM, CDR2 ANQGSEA. CDR3 coding DNA: TGCAGCGGTTACTACAGGGGAATAACTGAAGCTTTCTTT. Translated, it gives CSGYYRGITEAFF.

This chain joins TRBV18 and TRBJ2-3; TRBD2 matches 8 bases. The CDR3 length is 13 residues. The J segment lost 10 bases and the V segment lost 3 bases, leaving 6 bases of the junction unmatched. Per the germline V gene, CDR1 is KGHSH and CDR2 is LQKENI. CDR3 coding DNA: TGTGCCAGCTCACCCAACGGGGGGGCCGCGCAGTATTTT. As protein: CASSPNGGAAQYF.

This chain connects TRBV28 to TRBJ2-5; no reliable D call. From germline, CDR1 is MDHEN and CDR2 SYDVKM. With 6 bases removed from V and 4 bases from J, the gap between germline ends came to 3 bases. The length of the CDR3 is 10 residues. This CDR3 is CASRRETQYF. The CDR3 nucleotides are TGTGCCAGCAGGAGAGAGACCCAGTACTTC. Filled out from reference TRBV28 and TRBJ2-5, the complete variable domain reads DVKVTQSSRYLVKRTGEKVFLECVQDMDHENMFWYRQDPGLGLRLIYFSYDVKMKEKGDIPEGYSVSREKKERFSLILESASTNQTSMYLCASRRETQYFGPGTRLLVL.

The chain joins TRBV2 to TRBJ1-4; D remains unclear. This CDR3 region has 14 residues. Germline loops: CDR1 SNHLY, CDR2 FYNNEI. The ends were cut back, 5 bases at V and 7 bases at J, with 14 bases in the middle. The CDR3 protein is CASSSEDRSEKLFF. In DNA form, the CDR3 reads TGTGCCAGCAGTTCCGAGGATCGGAGTGAAAAACTGTTTTTT.

This chain uses TRBV7-2 with TRBJ1-4, with 7 nucleotides matching TRBD1. The CDR3 has 15 residues. CDR1 and CDR2 from the germline V gene are SGHTA and FQGNSA. V dropped 4 bases and J dropped 6; count of bases not matched to a gene: 8. Here the CDR3 DNA reads TGTGCCAGCAGCTGGAGGGGGCTCAGCGATGAAAAACTGTTTTTT. The encoded protein is CASSWRGLSDEKLFF.

This clone was detected a few times. The chain links TRBV7-9 to TRBJ2-7; the D is unclear. V was trimmed by 2 bases and J by 1 base, leaving 9 bases between them. CDR3 size: 14 residues. Germline V gives CDR1 SEHNR, CDR2 FQNEAQ (reference sequence). Here the CDR3 reads CASSLPSASYEQYF. CDR3 nucleotide sequence: TGTGCCAGCAGCTTACCCAGTGCTTCCTACGAGCAGTACTTC.

The chain carries TRBV27 and TRBJ2-7; D is perhaps TRBD2 (6 bases). CDR1 and CDR2 (germline): MNHEY, SMNVEV (reference sequence). The germline V and J ends were trimmed by 6 bases and 2 bases, with 17 bases remaining between them. The length of the CDR3 is 15 residues. The CDR3 region has the DNA TGTGCCAGCAGGACCCAGAGTAGCGGCCCCTACGAGCAGTACTTC. Residues: CASRTQSSGPYEQYF.

This sequence joins TRBV4-2 and TRBJ1-3; 8 positions agree with TRBD1. The trim removed 1 base at V and 2 bases at J, leaving 7 bases unmatched. Per germline, CDR1 LGHNA and CDR2 YNFKEQ. This CDR3 spans 17 amino acids. The CDR3: CASSQVSVTGAGNTIYF. The CDR3 DNA is TGTGCCAGCAGCCAAGTATCTGTGACAGGGGCTGGAAACACCATATATTTT.

The chain joins TRBV4-1 to TRBJ1-1, with D uncertain. V was cut by 0 bases and J by 7 bases, with 12 bases left in between. The germline CDR1 and CDR2 sequences are MGHRA and YSYEKL. The CDR3 has 14 amino acids. CDR3 in DNA: TGCGCCAGCAGCCAAGACAGGAGGACCGGTGAAGCTTTCTTT. Protein product: CASSQDRRTGEAFF.

This clone occurred a few times. This CDR3 reads CASSLVRQGAGNTIYF. The CDR3 coding sequence is TGTGCCAGCAGCTTAGTTCGGCAGGGGGCTGGAAACACCATATATTTT. The chain uses TRBV7-2 and TRBJ1-3; 7 bases line up with TRBD1. The CDR3 consists of 16 residues. Germline CDR1 SGHTA, CDR2 FQGNSA. Losses at the gene ends were 1 base for V and 2 bases for J; bases not matched to a gene: 5.

In its sample, this clone was seen a few times. This CDR3 reads CASSPRGSYGYTF. CDR3 bases: TGTGCCAGCAGCCCTAGGGGGAGCTATGGCTACACCTTC. The chain employs TRBV7-2 and TRBJ1-2; maybe TRBD1 (6 bases). The germline gives CDR1 SGHTA, CDR2 FQGNSA. The CDR3 length is 13 residues. V lost 5 bases and J 4 bases, leaving 11 bases between the germline ends.

This sequence joins TRBV19 and TRBJ1-1, with TRBD1 as a possible D gene (5 bases). The CDR3 spans 17 residues. Germline loops: CDR1 LNHDA, CDR2 SQIVND (reference sequence). The V end was cut by 6 bases, the J end by 1 base, with 21 bases between. The CDR3 nucleotides read TGTGCCAGTAGGGGACTGGAGTCAAGCCTGGAGAACACTGAAGCTTTCTTT. Its translation: CASRGLESSLENTEAFF.

The rearrangement links TRBV6-2 or TRBV6-3 to TRBJ1-5, with D perhaps TRBD1 (6 bases). Germline V gene lookup returns CDR1 MNHEY and CDR2 SVGEGT. Trimming cost V 0 bases and J 4 bases, with 7 bases left between them. The CDR3 covers 14 residues. CDR3 amino acids: CASSYSTGNQPQHF. As DNA, the CDR3 is TGTGCCAGCAGTTACTCCACAGGGAATCAGCCCCAGCATTTT.

This chain joins TRBV7-3 and TRBJ2-2, with D possibly being TRBD2 (6 bases). Germline assignment: CDR1 SGHTA and CDR2 FQGTGA. This CDR3 has 15 amino acids. Trimming pared 6 bases from V and 3 bases from J, leaving 14 bases between. Here the CDR3 DNA reads TGTGCCAGCAGACTAGCCGGGACTCACACCGGGGAGCTGTTTTTT. Translating it yields CASRLAGTHTGELFF.

The chain couples TRBV19 to TRBJ1-1; possibly TRBD1 for D (6 bases). The CDR3 spans 14 residues. Germline CDR1 LNHDA, CDR2 SQIVND (reference sequence). Trimming cost V 7 bases and J 5 bases, with 17 bases left between them. The CDR3 region has the DNA TGTGCCAGTAAACCAGGGGTAGGAGAGACTGAAGCTTTCTTT. Its protein is CASKPGVGETEAFF.